This entry is about one T cell receptor beta chain. These data originate in a study of control samples from healthy donors and cancer patients. In germline, CDR1 is SGHKS, CDR2 YYEKEE (reference sequence). There are 16 residues in the CDR3. V was clipped by 2 bases and J by 0 bases, with 12 bases between them. Libraries were prepared by immunoSEQ multiplex PCR; TCRdb keeps only in-frame clonotypes and omits some of them. The sample has about 94,000 clones, more than 85% seen once. The sequence derives from a woman in her forties or fifties in good health. The rearrangement links TRBV5-5 to TRBJ1-3; D uncertain. The sequencing input was blood. The chain's CDR3 is CASSFGQAISGNTIYF. CDR3 DNA sequence: TGTGCCAGCAGCTTCGGGCAGGCCATCTCTGGAAACACCATATATTTT.